This T cell receptor (beta chain) emerged from a study of T cell repertoires in cytomegalovirus infection. Study results and limitations: HLA-C-restricted CMV clonotypes gave the most frequent clonotype in two of eight donors.

This clonotype was recorded a few times. The antigen is undetermined. From the reads, TCRdb called clonotypes with MiXCR, one entry per CDR3 protein. Of roughly 230,000 distinct CDR3 sequences listed, about 15% are singletons. V dropped 5 bases and J dropped 7; count of bases not matched to a gene: 8. Germline loops: CDR1 SGHDN, CDR2 FVKESK. There are 14 residues in the CDR3. The chain employs TRBV14 and TRBJ2-3, with 8 bases identical to TRBD1. The origin of this receptor is a human donor in good health (CMV status not recorded). Some clones in this sample may be carry-over from other donors' samples. Sequenced: CD8+ T cells from PBMCs. Here the CDR3 reads CASSEQGAWNTQYF. Written as DNA, the CDR3 is TGTGCCAGCAGCGAGCAGGGGGCGTGGAATACGCAGTATTTT.